Each of the 15 T cell receptor beta chains below was sequenced from the same sample in a study of blood T cell repertoires in COVID-19. This table comes from immunoSEQ multiplex PCR, and its TCRdb copy is limited to in-frame clones, with some not included. This table has roughly 68,000 clones, approximately 87% appearing once. The sample consisted of peripheral blood. All receptors derive from an elderly woman with acute or convalescent COVID-19.

This CDR3 reads CASSLPTTGTLNTEAFF. The CDR3 DNA sequence: TGTGCCAGCAGCTTACCGACAACAGGGACCTTGAACACTGAAGCTTTCTTT. The chain couples TRBV11-3 to TRBJ1-1, with a possible D match to TRBD1 (6 bases). CDR1 and CDR2 (germline): SGHNT, YENEEA. Trimming took off 2 bases at V and 0 bases at J, with 16 bases between the two ends. The CDR3 runs 17 residues. Complete variable domain (other parts from reference TRBV11-3 and TRBJ1-1): EAGVVQSPRYKIIEKKQPVAFWCNPISGHNTLYWYLQNLGQGPELLIRYENEEAVDDSQLPKDRFSAERLKGVDSTLKIQPAELGDSAVYLCASSLPTTGTLNTEAFFGQGTRLTVV.

This chain connects TRBV19 to TRBJ1-1; TRBD1 matches at 8 bases. The V segment lost 4 bases and the J segment 5 bases; nucleotides outside the gene matches: 9. The CDR3 extends over 15 amino acids. Germline V gene data show CDR1 as LNHDA and CDR2 as SQIVND (reference sequence). CDR3 bases: TGTGCCAGTAGTAAATCTTTTACAGGGGGGACTGAAGCTTTCTTT. Encoded protein: CASSKSFTGGTEAFF.

This chain's CDR3 is CASSYGSRGDTEAFF. The DNA for the CDR3 is TGTGCCAGCAGTTACGGGAGCCGGGGGGACACTGAAGCTTTCTTT. This chain joins TRBV27 and TRBJ1-1; TRBD1 is a possible D gene (5 bases). This CDR3 has 15 amino acids. Germline-derived CDR1 and CDR2 are MNHEY and SMNVEV (reference sequence). The V gene lost 4 bases and the J gene lost 3 bases, with 15 bases spanning the gap.

This sequence joins TRBV18 and TRBJ1-6; D is ambiguous. V dropped 4 bases and J dropped 0 bases, with 13 bases sitting between them. Germline CDR1 and CDR2: KGHSH and LQKENI. This CDR3 is built from 17 residues. The CDR3 is CASSRDRGDSYNSPLHF. The CDR3 nucleotides read TGTGCCAGCTCACGTGATCGGGGAGACTCCTATAATTCACCCCTCCACTTT.

The count of this clone is one. The chain carries TRBV30 and TRBJ1-1, with a tentative D call TRBD1 (6 bases). Trimming left V 6 bases short and J 4 bases short, with 12 bases between. The CDR3 contains 12 residues. The germline CDR1 and CDR2 sequences are GTSNPN and SVGIG (reference sequence). The CDR3 spells CACTGFRTEAFF. As DNA, the CDR3 is TGTGCCTGTACAGGGTTTCGCACTGAAGCTTTCTTT.

This chain links TRBV24-1 with TRBJ2-2; a possible D gene is TRBD1 (6 bases). This CDR3 comprises 15 residues. V lost 10 bases, J lost 2 bases, and 16 bases lay in between. Germline V gene data show CDR1 as KGHDR and CDR2 as SFDVKD. CDR3 bases: TGTGCCACAGCCAAGGACAGCTCAAACACCGGGGAGCTGTTTTTT. Translation: CATAKDSSNTGELFF.

The chain is built from TRBV5-1 and TRBJ1-3, with 7 bases fitting TRBD1. V lost 0 bases, J lost 2 bases, and 2 bases stayed unmatched. The germline gives CDR1 SGHRS, CDR2 YFSETQ. This CDR3 region has 15 residues. The CDR3 coding sequence is TGCGCCAGCAGCTTGGGCGACAGGGCTGGAAACACCATATATTTT. Translating it yields CASSLGDRAGNTIYF.

CDR3 in DNA: TGTGCTAGTGGGGAGGGACAGCAAAATTCACCCCTCCACTTT. Its translation is CASGEGQQNSPLHF. J is TRBJ1-6 and V is TRBV12-5; 7 positions match TRBD1. With 6 bases clipped from V and 7 bases from J, the junction kept 6 bases outside the gene matches. Germline CDR1 reads LGHNT; CDR2 reads FRNRAP. The CDR3 is 14 amino acids.

CDR3 sequence (DNA): TGTGCCAGCAGCGAAACCGGGACAGGGTACACAGATACGCAGTATTTT. Its translation is CASSETGTGYTDTQYF. V usage is TRBV7-3 and J usage is TRBJ2-3, with 9 bases aligning to TRBD1. There are 16 residues in the CDR3. V trimming: 5 bases; J trimming: 2 bases; junction bases outside the gene matches: 8. CDR1 and CDR2 from the germline V gene are SGHTA and FQGTGA. The full variable domain, rest sourced from reference TRBV7-3 and TRBJ2-3, is GAGVSQTPSNKVTEKGKYVELRCDPISGHTALYWYRQSLGQGPEFLIYFQGTGAADDSGLPNDRFFAVRPEGSVSTLKIQRTERGDSAVYLCASSETGTGYTDTQYFGPGTRLTVL.

The V gene is TRBV19, the J gene TRBJ2-7, with 8 bases identical to TRBD1. V lost 7 bases to trimming and J lost 2 bases; unmatched junction nucleotides: 19. Germline assignment: CDR1 LNHDA and CDR2 SQIVND (reference sequence). This CDR3 is built from 18 residues. The CDR3 protein is CASTLTATGALVPYEQYF. CDR3 sequence (DNA): TGTGCCAGTACACTAACCGCGACAGGGGCCCTCGTGCCCTACGAGCAGTACTTC.

V usage is TRBV28 and J usage is TRBJ1-5, with a weak D call TRBD1 (6 bases). The ends were cut back, 10 bases at V and 1 base at J, with 26 bases in the middle. Germline assignment: CDR1 MDHEN and CDR2 SYDVKM. CDR3 length: 18 residues. Here the CDR3 reads CATQGITGPKSSNQPQHF. In DNA, the CDR3 is TGTGCCACCCAGGGGATTACAGGGCCCAAATCGAGCAATCAGCCCCAGCATTTT.

This sequence joins TRBV29-1 and TRBJ2-5; tentatively, D is TRBD1 (6 bases). V shed 4 bases and J shed 9 bases, with 18 bases lying between them. The CDR3 is 13 residues long. CDR1 SQVTM and CDR2 ANQGSEA come from the germline V gene. The CDR3 DNA reads TGCAGCGTTGCAGGGGCCGACCAAGGAGCCCAGTACTTC. Protein sequence: CSVAGADQGAQYF.

The rearrangement joins TRBV12-3 or TRBV12-4 to TRBJ1-3; D may be TRBD1 (5 bases). This CDR3 region has 13 residues. V was pared by 10 bases and J by 8 bases, with 18 bases between. The CDR3: CATRAQAGHTIYF. The CDR3 DNA follows: TGTGCCACCAGGGCGCAGGCTGGGCACACCATATATTTT.

CDR3 nucleotide sequence: TGTGCCAGCAGCCTTCGGGGAGCGGCCTCCTACGAGCAGTACTTC. Translation: CASSLRGAASYEQYF. The rearrangement joins TRBV3-1 (or the pseudogene TRBV3-2) to TRBJ2-7; D might be TRBD2 (5 bases). Between the trimmed V and J ends, which lost 4 bases and 0 bases, there was a span of 13 bases. CDR3 length: 15 amino acids. Germline V gene sequence: CDR1 LGHDT, CDR2 YNNKEL (reference sequence).

The rearrangement joins TRBV3-1 (or the pseudogene TRBV3-2) to TRBJ2-1; possibly TRBD1 for D (5 bases). The V end was cut by 4 bases, the J end by 5 bases, with 15 bases between. Looked up from germline, CDR1 is LGHDT and CDR2 is YNNKEL (reference sequence). The CDR3 has 15 amino acids. This chain's CDR3 is CASSLQRTLHNEQFF. CDR3 nucleotide sequence: TGTGCCAGCAGCCTCCAGAGGACACTCCACAATGAGCAGTTCTTC.